The clone carrying this TCR beta chain was counted between two and nine times. Its specificity is not known. This sample was taken from a study of cytomegalovirus exposure and HLA in healthy donors. The primer mix had 60 Vbeta and 13 Jbeta primers. The data were produced by immunoSEQ multiplex PCR, yet TCRdb's version contains in-frame clones alone and is incomplete. The sample lists more than 95,000 clones, around 84% occurring once. Study observations and caveats: What a later analysis reportedly showed was that an Asian-associated ancestry cluster had fewer N-insertions than the approximately 700-donor mean.

This TCR derives from a man aged 25 to 40 in good health and CMV-seronegative. The material sequenced was PBMCs.

The CDR3: CASSFRGETYGYTF. CDR3 sequence (DNA): TGTGCCAGCAGTTTTCGCGGTGAGACCTATGGCTACACCTTC. The chain has TRBV7-9 and TRBJ1-2; D is undetermined. V shed 6 bases and J shed 4 bases, with 15 bases lying between them. The CDR3 runs to 14 residues. CDR1 and CDR2 from the germline V gene are SEHNR and FQNEAQ (reference sequence).